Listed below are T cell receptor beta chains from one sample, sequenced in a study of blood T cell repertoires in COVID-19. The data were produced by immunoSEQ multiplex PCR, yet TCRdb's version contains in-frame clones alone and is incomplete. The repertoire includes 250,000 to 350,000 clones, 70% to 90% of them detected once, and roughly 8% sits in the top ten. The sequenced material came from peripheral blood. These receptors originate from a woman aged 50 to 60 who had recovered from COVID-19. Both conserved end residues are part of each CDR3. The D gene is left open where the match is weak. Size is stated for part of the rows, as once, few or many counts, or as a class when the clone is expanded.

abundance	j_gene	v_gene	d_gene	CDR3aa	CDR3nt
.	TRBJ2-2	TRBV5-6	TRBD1	CASTNGDRRTGELFF	TGTGCCAGCACGAACGGGGACAGGAGAACCGGGGAGCTGTTTTTT
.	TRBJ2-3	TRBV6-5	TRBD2	CASSYLAGGRDTQYF	TGTGCCAGCAGCTACCTAGCGGGGGGGCGAGATACGCAGTATTTT
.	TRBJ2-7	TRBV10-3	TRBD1	CAIRPSPGQGGYEQYF	TGTGCCATCAGACCCTCACCGGGACAGGGAGGCTACGAGCAGTACTTC
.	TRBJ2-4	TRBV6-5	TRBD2	CASRWLAGDKNIQYF	TGTGCCAGCCGCTGGCTAGCGGGGGATAAAAACATTCAGTACTTC
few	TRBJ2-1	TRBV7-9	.	CASSTRQDEQFF	TGTGCCAGCAGCACCCGACAGGATGAGCAGTTCTTC
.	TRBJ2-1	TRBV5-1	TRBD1	CASSLVGTGYRGEQFF	TGCGCCAGCAGCTTGGTGGGGACAGGGTACAGGGGAGAGCAGTTCTTC
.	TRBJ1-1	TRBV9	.	CASSVLAGNTEAFF	TGTGCCAGCAGCGTACTAGCAGGGAACACTGAAGCTTTCTTT
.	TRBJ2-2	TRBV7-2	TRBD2	CASSLVLADTGELFF	TGTGCCAGCAGCTTAGTACTAGCGGACACCGGGGAGCTGTTTTTT
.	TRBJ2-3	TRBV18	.	CASSSSTDTQYF	TGTGCCAGCTCTTCTAGCACAGATACGCAGTATTTT
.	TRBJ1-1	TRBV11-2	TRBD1	CASSFWTGLNTEAFF	TGTGCCAGCAGCTTCTGGACAGGGTTGAACACTGAAGCTTTCTTT
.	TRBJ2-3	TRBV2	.	CASSLVRGTDTQYF	TGTGCCAGCAGTTTAGTCCGGGGCACAGATACGCAGTATTTT
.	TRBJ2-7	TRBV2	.	CASRSEGTEQYF	TGTGCCAGCAGGAGCGAGGGTACCGAGCAGTACTTC
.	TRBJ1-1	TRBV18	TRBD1	CASSPTGNRDTEAFF	TGTGCCAGCTCGCCGACAGGGAATAGGGACACTGAAGCTTTCTTT
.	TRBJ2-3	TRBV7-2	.	CASSPERRRIDTQYF	TGTGCCAGCAGCCCGGAGAGGAGGAGGATAGATACGCAGTATTTT
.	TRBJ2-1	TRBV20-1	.	CSAEQGHEQFF	TGCAGTGCAGAACAGGGCCATGAGCAGTTCTTC
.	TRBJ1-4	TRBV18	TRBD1	CASSEQGTNEKLFF	TGTGCCAGCTCTGAACAGGGGACTAATGAAAAACTGTTTTTT
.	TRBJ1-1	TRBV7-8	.	CASTLFQGLNTEAFF	TGTGCCAGCACGTTGTTTCAGGGTTTGAACACTGAAGCTTTCTTT
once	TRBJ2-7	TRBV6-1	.	CASRPSAGLYEQYF	TGTGCCAGCAGGCCGTCGGCTGGACTCTACGAGCAGTACTTC
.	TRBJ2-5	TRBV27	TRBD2	CASSHPPLAGGPVLGETQYF	TGTGCCAGCAGTCACCCTCCTCTAGCGGGGGGGCCGGTTTTGGGTGAGACCCAGTACTTC
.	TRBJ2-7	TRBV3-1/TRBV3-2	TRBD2	CASSQKSGDYEQYF	TGTGCCAGCAGCCAAAAAAGCGGGGATTACGAGCAGTACTTC
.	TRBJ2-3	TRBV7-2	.	CASSRTPTFSTDTQYF	TGTGCCAGCAGCCGGACACCGACGTTTAGCACAGATACGCAGTATTTT
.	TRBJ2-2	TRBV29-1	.	CSVMSGTPNTGELFF	TGCAGCGTTATGTCCGGGACACCCAACACCGGGGAGCTGTTTTTT
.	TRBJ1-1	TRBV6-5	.	CASSPQGRFTEAFF	TGTGCCAGCAGTCCACAGGGCCGATTCACTGAAGCTTTCTTT
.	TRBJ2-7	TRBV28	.	CASSSLDGGGGFGYEQYF	TGTGCCAGCAGTTCCCTCGACGGGGGAGGTGGGTTCGGCTACGAGCAGTACTTC
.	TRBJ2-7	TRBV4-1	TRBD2	CASSQSGLAASSYEQYF	TGCGCCAGCAGCCAAAGTGGACTAGCGGCCAGCTCCTACGAGCAGTACTTC
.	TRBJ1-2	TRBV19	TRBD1	CASSRGQEVNGYTF	TGTGCCAGTAGCAGGGGACAGGAAGTAAATGGCTACACCTTC
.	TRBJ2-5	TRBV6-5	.	CASSYSRGLGTQYF	TGTGCCAGCAGTTACTCGCGGGGGCTGGGGACCCAGTACTTC
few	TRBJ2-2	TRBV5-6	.	CASSLSSPLALTHGELFF	TGTGCCAGCAGCTTGAGCAGCCCGCTAGCGTTAACCCACGGGGAGCTGTTTTTT
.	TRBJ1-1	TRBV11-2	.	CASSRIEDTEAFF	TGTGCCAGCAGCCGGATAGAGGACACTGAAGCTTTCTTT
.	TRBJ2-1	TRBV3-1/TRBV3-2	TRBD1	CASSQQGAAYNEQFF	TGTGCCAGCAGCCAACAGGGGGCTGCCTACAATGAGCAGTTCTTC
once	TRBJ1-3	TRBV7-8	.	CASSFGQVGRGNTIYF	TGTGCCAGCAGCTTTGGGCAGGTTGGGCGTGGAAACACCATATATTTT
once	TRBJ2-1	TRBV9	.	CASSVGNFPGHNEQFF	TGTGCCAGCAGCGTAGGAAATTTCCCAGGCCACAATGAGCAGTTCTTC
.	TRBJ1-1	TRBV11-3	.	CASSPGTRGTAAFF	TGTGCCAGCAGCCCAGGGACACGAGGGACGGCAGCTTTCTTT
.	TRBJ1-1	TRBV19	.	CASSSRGITEAFF	TGTGCCAGTAGTTCCCGGGGTATCACCGAAGCTTTCTTT
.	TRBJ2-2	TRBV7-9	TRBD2	CASSSPRWSGAHTGELFF	TGTGCCAGCAGCTCACCCCGATGGAGCGGGGCCCACACCGGGGAGCTGTTTTTT
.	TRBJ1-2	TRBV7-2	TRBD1	CASSYRDRQRYGYTF	TGTGCCAGCAGCTACCGGGACAGGCAACGGTATGGCTACACCTTC
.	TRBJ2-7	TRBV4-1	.	CASSQEGRTDFYEQYF	TGCGCCAGCAGCCAAGAAGGCAGGACAGACTTCTACGAGCAGTACTTC
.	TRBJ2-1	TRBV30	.	CAWRLASREQFF	TGTGCCTGGAGACTAGCCTCTAGGGAGCAGTTCTTC
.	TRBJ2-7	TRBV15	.	CATSRDSVSYEQYF	TGTGCCACCAGCAGGGACAGTGTTTCCTACGAGCAGTACTTC
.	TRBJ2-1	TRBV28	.	CASRAGTYNEQFF	TGTGCCAGCAGAGCGGGGACATACAATGAGCAGTTCTTC
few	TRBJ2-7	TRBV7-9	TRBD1	CASSDAGQGVYEQYF	TGTGCCAGCAGCGATGCGGGACAGGGTGTGTACGAGCAGTACTTC
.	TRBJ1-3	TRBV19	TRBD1	CASTPPGQVSGNTIYF	TGTGCCAGTACCCCGCCGGGACAGGTCTCTGGAAACACCATATATTTT
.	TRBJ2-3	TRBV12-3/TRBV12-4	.	CASSFRTDTQYF	TGTGCCAGCAGTTTCCGGACAGATACGCAGTATTTT
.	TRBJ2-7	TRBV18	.	CASSPLRQGYEQYF	TGTGCCAGCTCACCACTAAGGCAGGGATACGAGCAGTACTTC
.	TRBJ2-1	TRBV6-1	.	CASSEGRPNQGSYNEQFF	TGTGCCAGCAGTGAAGGTCGCCCGAACCAGGGCTCCTACAATGAGCAGTTCTTC
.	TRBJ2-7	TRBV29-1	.	CSAAADSYEQYF	TGCAGCGCCGCGGCAGATAGCTACGAGCAGTACTTC
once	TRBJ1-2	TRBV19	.	CASSIQLNYGYTF	TGTGCCAGTAGTATTCAACTCAACTATGGCTACACCTTC
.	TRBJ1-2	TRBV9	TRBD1	CASSSGQGRDGYTF	TGTGCCAGCAGCTCCGGACAGGGGAGAGATGGCTACACCTTC
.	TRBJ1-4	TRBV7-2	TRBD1	CASSTGTVPEKLFF	TGTGCCAGCAGCACCGGGACAGTCCCTGAAAAACTGTTTTTT
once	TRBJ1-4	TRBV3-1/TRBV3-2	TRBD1	CASTKNRGTVNEKLFF	TGTGCCAGCACAAAAAACCGCGGGACAGTAAATGAAAAACTGTTTTTT
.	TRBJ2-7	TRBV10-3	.	CAISEGGRGYEQYF	TGTGCCATCAGTGAGGGTGGCAGGGGCTACGAGCAGTACTTC
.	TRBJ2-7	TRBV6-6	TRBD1	CASSYLLGQRYEQYF	TGTGCCAGCAGTTACCTCTTGGGACAGCGGTACGAGCAGTACTTC
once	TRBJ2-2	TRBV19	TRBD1	CASRGQSFTGELFF	TGTGCCAGTAGGGGACAGTCCTTCACCGGGGAGCTGTTTTTT